A few counts support the clone carrying this T cell receptor (beta chain). In the authors' methods: Estimation of nucleated cell counts relied on the amplification of reference gene primers. Method: immunoSEQ multiplex PCR; TCRdb's copy keeps in-frame clones and lacks some. That table supplies the V and J calls and clone size; D and trimming were determined from the DNA. Of about 15,000 clones detected, around 85% appear once; the ten largest clones hold under 45%. This sample is drawn from a study of blood T cell repertoires in COVID-19. Study in general: Sample material is recorded as cDNA or gDNA derived from T cells, B-cell-depleted T cells, or PBMCs.

CDR1 is WSHSY, CDR2 SAAADI, per germline. The CDR3 runs 15 residues. With V trimmed by 3 bases and J by 4 bases, 7 bases remained unmatched. This chain connects TRBV10-2 to TRBJ2-3; 7 bases align to TRBD2. This receptor was obtained from a man between 65 and 85 years old in a cohort sampled during active COVID-19. The sequencing input was peripheral blood. CDR3 nucleotides: TGCGCCAGCAGTGAACAGGCGGGAGACGCAGATACGCAGTATTTT. Encoded protein: CASSEQAGDADTQYF.